This T cell receptor beta chain was sequenced in a study of shared clonotypes between healthy human individuals. The study, taken as a whole, reports: Sample collection involved blood only; tissue repertoires are likely different.

Per the study methods: Junction-only immunoSEQ sequences carried no quality scores, so filtering differed. This table comes from immunoSEQ multiplex PCR, and its TCRdb copy is limited to in-frame clones, with some not included. D and trimming were read from the DNA, whereas the V and J calls and clone size are those reported in that table. The sample carries 2,100,000 or so clones, approximately 96% recorded once. The CDR3 covers 18 residues. V gave up 7 bases and J gave up 4 bases; unmatched junction bases: 19. Per germline, CDR1 SGHDT and CDR2 YYEEEE. Each donor was a Caucasian adult residing in Nashville, Tennessee. As regards this clone: Its antigen is still unknown.

The chain is built from TRBV5-6 and TRBJ1-2, with 10 bases matching TRBD1. The origin of this receptor is a man between 18 and 35 years old in good health. The sequenced material came from naive CD4+ T cells sorted from blood. The subset: CD45RA+ positively selected. CDR3 bases: TGTGCCAGCCGCTGGGGGTCCGCGGTGACAGGGGGCGGCTATGGCTACACCTTC. The encoded protein is CASRWGSAVTGGGYGYTF. The variable domain in full, with the rest retrieved from reference TRBV5-6 and TRBJ1-2, is DAGVTQSPTHLIKTRGQQVTLRCSPKSGHDTVSWYQQALGQGPQFIFQYYEEEERQRGNFPDRFSGHQFPNYSSELNVNALLLGDSALYLCASRWGSAVTGGGYGYTFGSGTRLTVV.